The sample holds a few counts of the clone carrying this T cell receptor (beta chain). The treatment was: oral pan-JAK inhibitor, 5-10 mg twice daily. Punch biopsies of lesional scalp, plus peripheral blood, were taken from alopecia areata patients. The data are from a study of CD8+ T cells in alopecia areata. It was cDNA, reverse transcribed from extracted RNA, that served as the sequencing template. Clones were read by immunoSEQ multiplex PCR, and TCRdb kept only the in-frame ones, dropping some. The profile shows 270,000 or so clones, 58% of them singletons. This specimen consisted of CD4+ T cells sorted from blood, obtained at week 24, from a patient treated with tofacitinib. The source of this sequence is a human donor with alopecia areata.

CDR3 sequence (DNA): TGTGCCAGCAGCTCCACCGCTCAGGGCTACGAGCAGTACTTC. Its translation is CASSSTAQGYEQYF. V gene TRBV13 combines with J gene TRBJ2-7; D is perhaps TRBD1 (5 bases). V shed 4 bases and J shed 3 bases, with 13 bases lying between them. Germline lookup yields CDR1 PRHDT and CDR2 FYEKMQ (reference sequence). This CDR3 is 14 amino acids long.